The 24 T cell receptor beta chains given below trace back to one sample, sequenced in a study of T cell changes during pregnancy in multiple sclerosis. Here immunoSEQ multiplex PCR was the method, and the copy in TCRdb shows in-frame clones only, minus some. Of fewer than 75,000 clones listed, 80% to 95% are singletons. Sequencing used peripheral blood, obtained in the first trimester of pregnancy. All receptors come from a female donor with multiple sclerosis, enrolled in a pregnancy study.

In its sample, this clone was seen a few times. This sequence joins TRBV4-2 and TRBJ1-1, with no clear D. Germline assignment: CDR1 LGHNA and CDR2 YNFKEQ. V dropped 1 base and J dropped 0 bases, with 9 bases sitting between them. The CDR3 consists of 15 residues. The CDR3 reads CASSQVLEVNTEAFF. Written as DNA, the CDR3 is TGTGCCAGCAGCCAAGTCCTAGAGGTGAACACTGAAGCTTTCTTT.

This clone is a singleton in its sample. J is TRBJ2-1 and V is TRBV5-8; 9 bases agree with TRBD2. The CDR3 is 13 residues long. Germline V gene lookup returns CDR1 SGHTS and CDR2 YDEGEE. The CDR3 region is CAGRGRVLYEQFF. The CDR3 region has the DNA TGTGCAGGACGCGGGAGGGTTTTGTATGAGCAGTTCTTC.

The CDR3 nucleotides are TGTGCCAGCTCAACATTCAGGGGGAATGTCTATGGCTACACCTTC. Translating gives CASSTFRGNVYGYTF. The chain uses TRBV18 and TRBJ1-2; 7 positions match TRBD1. The CDR3 contains 15 residues. The J segment lost 4 bases and the V segment lost 5 bases, leaving 10 bases of the junction unmatched. The germline V gene has CDR1 KGHSH and CDR2 LQKENI.

The chain links TRBV6-6 to TRBJ2-7, with D possibly matching TRBD2 (6 bases). This CDR3 spans 14 amino acids. Trimming stripped 7 bases from V and 1 base from J, with 14 bases between. The germline gives CDR1 MNHNY, CDR2 SVGAGI (reference sequence). CDR3 region: CASTSQEGSYEQYF. DNA of the CDR3: TGTGCCAGCACTTCCCAGGAGGGGTCCTACGAGCAGTACTTC.

V gene TRBV27 combines with J gene TRBJ2-1, with 7 bases lining up with TRBD1. The CDR3 sequence is 14 residues long. V was clipped by 7 bases and J by 1 base; unmatched bases: 4. The germline CDR1 and CDR2 sequences are MNHEY and SMNVEV (reference sequence). For the CDR3, the DNA is TGTGCCAGCAAAGGGACAGTTTCCTACAATGAGCAGTTCTTC. This encodes CASKGTVSYNEQFF.

The DNA of the CDR3 is TGTGCCAGCAGTTTCCTACAGGGAGGGCAGCCCCAGCATTTT. Its protein product is CASSFLQGGQPQHF. This rearrangement joins TRBV27 to TRBJ1-5; D perhaps matches TRBD1 (6 bases). This CDR3 has 14 residues. The V and J ends lost 3 bases and 7 bases respectively, with 13 bases between them. Germline V gene lookup returns CDR1 MNHEY and CDR2 SMNVEV (reference sequence).

This clone was seen just once. This chain links TRBV27 with TRBJ1-1, with 7 positions matching TRBD1. This CDR3 spans 15 amino acids. CDR1 is MNHEY, CDR2 SMNVEV, per germline (reference sequence). V gave up 3 bases and J gave up 5 bases; unmatched junction bases: 9. DNA of the CDR3: TGTGCCAGCAGTTTCTTACAGGGGAGTGGTACTGAAGCTTTCTTT. This translates into CASSFLQGSGTEAFF.

The count of this clone is one. The chain carries TRBV11-2 and TRBJ2-1; TRBD1 aligns across 7 bases. Germline CDR1 and CDR2: SGHAT and FQNNGV. Trimming removed 6 bases from V and 9 bases from J; junction bases left unmatched: 5. This CDR3 has 12 residues. CDR3 protein: CASSLQGSEQFF. The CDR3 DNA reads TGTGCCAGCAGTTTACAGGGGAGTGAGCAGTTCTTC.

This clone was picked up one time. The V call is TRBV6-5, the J call TRBJ1-2, with D possibly being TRBD1 (5 bases). The length of the CDR3 is 14 residues. Per germline, CDR1 MNHEY and CDR2 SVGAGI. V was clipped by 5 bases and J by 4 bases, with 14 bases between them. The CDR3 region is CASSPPGGSYGYTF. The CDR3 bases are TGTGCCAGCAGTCCCCCGGGGGGATCCTATGGCTACACCTTC.

V gene TRBV27 combines with J gene TRBJ1-2, with D possibly being TRBD1 (5 bases). Per the germline V gene, CDR1 is MNHEY and CDR2 is SMNVEV (reference sequence). The CDR3 has 15 amino acids. Trimming shortened V by 3 bases and J by 4 bases, and 15 bases separated the two germline ends. In DNA, the CDR3 is TGTGCCAGCAGTTTGTCGCCCCCGGGGGTCTATGGCTACACCTTC. It specifies CASSLSPPGVYGYTF.

This chain joins TRBV19 and TRBJ2-4; D remains ambiguous. CDR1 and CDR2 from the germline V gene are LNHDA and SQIVND (reference sequence). CDR3 size: 17 residues. Trimming removed 4 bases at V and 0 bases at J, with 16 bases between. CDR3 nucleotides: TGTGCCAGTAGTACGAAGACATCAATGCTAGCCAAAAACATTCAGTACTTC. Residues: CASSTKTSMLAKNIQYF. The full variable domain, with the rest looked up from reference TRBV19 and TRBJ2-4, is DGGITQSPKYLFRKEGQNVTLSCEQNLNHDAMYWYRQDPGQGLRLIYYSQIVNDFQKGDIAEGYSVSREKKESFPLTVTSAQKNPTAFYLCASSTKTSMLAKNIQYFGAGTRLSVL.

The V gene is TRBV13, the J gene TRBJ2-7; tentative D call: TRBD2 (7 bases). Trimming cost V 5 bases and J 5 bases, with 16 bases left between them. Germline V gene lookup returns CDR1 PRHDT and CDR2 FYEKMQ (reference sequence). This CDR3 has 14 amino acids. CDR3 sequence reads: CASSVNRGAHEQYF. Written as DNA, the CDR3 is TGTGCCAGCAGCGTCAATCGGGGGGCGCACGAGCAGTACTTC.

The chain employs TRBV5-6 and TRBJ2-5, with 7 positions matching TRBD1. The CDR3 is 15 residues long. Trimming cost V 4 bases and J 5 bases; bases outside gene matches: 11. Germline values: CDR1 SGHDT, CDR2 YYEEEE. The CDR3 DNA is TGTGCCAGCAGCCCCGCGACAGGGATCACGGAGACCCAGTACTTC. Encoded protein: CASSPATGITETQYF.

This chain connects TRBV9 to TRBJ2-5; D is unclear. Germline values: CDR1 SGDLS, CDR2 YYNGEE. The CDR3 totals 14 residues. V was clipped by 0 bases and J by 2 bases, with 8 bases between them. The CDR3 DNA is TGTGCCAGCAGCGTAGCTGCAGGTCAAGAGACCCAGTACTTC. Its translation: CASSVAAGQETQYF.

For the CDR3, the DNA is TGTGCCAGCAGCCCGTCCGCAGGGATGCCCGGGGAGCTGTTTTTT. Translated: CASSPSAGMPGELFF. This chain links TRBV5-8 with TRBJ2-2, with D possibly being TRBD1 (5 bases). The germline V gene has CDR1 SGHTS and CDR2 YDEGEE. The CDR3 covers 15 residues. Trimming took off 4 bases at V and 6 bases at J, with 16 bases between the two ends.

The gene calls are TRBV7-3 and TRBJ2-2; 8 bases are a match to TRBD1. Trimming cost V 7 bases and J 1 base; bases outside gene matches: 5. CDR1 is SGHTA, CDR2 FQGTGA, per germline. This CDR3 is built from 15 residues. This chain's CDR3 is CASTPGTGNTGELFF. For the CDR3, the DNA is TGTGCCAGCACCCCGGGGACAGGGAACACCGGGGAGCTGTTTTTT.

This rearrangement joins TRBV6-1 to TRBJ1-2; D perhaps matches TRBD1 (6 bases). The V and J ends lost 10 bases and 1 base respectively, with 16 bases between them. The CDR3 totals 14 residues. Germline CDR1 is MNHNS and CDR2 is SASEGT. The chain's CDR3 is CAIQRGAINYGYTF. Written as DNA, the CDR3 is TGTGCCATTCAGCGGGGGGCTATTAACTATGGCTACACCTTC.

The V call is TRBV5-1, the J call TRBJ1-2; D is possibly TRBD1 (6 bases). The CDR3 runs to 13 residues. The V and J ends lost 4 bases and 6 bases respectively, with 13 bases between them. Germline assignment: CDR1 SGHRS and CDR2 YFSETQ. This CDR3 reads CASSPAPGDGYTF. In DNA form, the CDR3 reads TGCGCCAGCAGCCCAGCCCCAGGGGATGGCTACACCTTC. The whole variable domain, filled in from reference TRBV5-1 and TRBJ1-2, reads KAGVTQTPRYLIKTRGQQVTLSCSPISGHRSVSWYQQTPGQGLQFLFEYFSETQRNKGNFPGRFSGRQFSNSRSEMNVSTLELGDSALYLCASSPAPGDGYTFGSGTRLTVV.

The CDR3 nucleotides are TGTGCCAGCAAAAGTAGCGGTTATGAGCAGTTCTTC. This translates into CASKSSGYEQFF. The V and J genes are TRBV6-6 and TRBJ2-1; a possible D gene is TRBD2 (6 bases). CDR1 is MNHNY and CDR2 is SVGAGI in the germline V gene (reference sequence). The CDR3 consists of 12 residues. Trimming left V 7 bases short and J 8 bases short, with 12 bases between.

The chain is built from TRBV11-1 and TRBJ1-1; TRBD1 is a possible D gene (6 bases). This CDR3 has 13 amino acids. The V end was cut by 5 bases, the J end by 8 bases, with 15 bases between. Germline loops: CDR1 SGHAT, CDR2 FQDESV (reference sequence). This CDR3 reads CASSRDFGTEAFF. The CDR3 bases are TGTGCCAGCAGCCGAGACTTTGGGACAGAAGCTTTCTTT.

This clone was seen just once. This chain connects TRBV9 to TRBJ2-1; D possibly corresponds to TRBD2 (6 bases). This CDR3 comprises 15 residues. Trimming stripped 3 bases from V and 0 bases from J, with 10 bases between. Looked up from germline, CDR1 is SGDLS and CDR2 is YYNGEE. The CDR3 protein is CASSDSGDSYNEQFF. The CDR3 DNA is TGTGCCAGCAGCGATAGCGGAGACTCCTACAATGAGCAGTTCTTC. The complete variable domain, with remaining parts taken from reference TRBV9 and TRBJ2-1, reads DSGVTQTPKHLITATGQRVTLRCSPRSGDLSVYWYQQSLDQGLQFLIQYYNGEERAKGNILERFSAQQFPDLHSELNLSSLELGDSALYFCASSDSGDSYNEQFFGPGTRLTVL.

The CDR3: CASSDRGLGEKLFF. The CDR3 region has the DNA TGTGCCAGTAGTGACAGGGGTTTGGGTGAAAAACTGTTTTTT. This rearrangement joins TRBV19 to TRBJ1-4, with 8 bases that match TRBD1. The CDR3 length is 14 residues. Germline assignment: CDR1 LNHDA and CDR2 SQIVND (reference sequence). V lost 5 bases, J lost 7 bases, and 6 bases stayed unmatched.

This chain links TRBV5-1 with TRBJ2-6; D is perhaps TRBD2 (5 bases). Trimming shortened V by 0 bases and J by 4 bases, and 11 bases separated the two germline ends. The CDR3 is 16 amino acids. Germline V gene lookup returns CDR1 SGHRS and CDR2 YFSETQ. The CDR3 DNA is TGCGCCAGCAGCTTGGTAGGGAGTGGCGGGGCCAACGTCCTGACTTTC. This sequence encodes CASSLVGSGGANVLTF.

The genes are TRBV7-6 and TRBJ2-5; 9 bases line up with TRBD2. CDR1 and CDR2 (germline): SGHVS, FNYEAQ. J lost 5 bases, V lost 4 bases, and 5 bases had no gene match. The CDR3 covers 14 residues. The CDR3, as DNA: TGTGCCAGCAGCTCTATAGCGGGGGCGGAGACCCAGTACTTC. It is translated as CASSSIAGAETQYF.